The sequence of this T cell receptor (beta chain) was determined in a study of HIV-infected patients and healthy controls (dated by TCRdb to between 2013 and 2015). Some background on the complete study: Although they stayed below normal ranges, CD4 counts in about 90% of the 16 patients rose modestly but significantly after three months of therapy. Overall T-cell lymphocytopenia was not observed in the patients, and no significant difference from controls was found in total CDR3 counts per chain. No consistent shift in CD8 counts was seen during early therapy, whereas a slight rise was seen in the CD4:CD8 ratio. Viral load fell below detection in about 65% of the 16 patients by the second bleed and in all patients following a further year of therapy. The question the study tested was whether immune perturbation and reconstitution could be captured by deep TCR repertoire sequencing of small blood samples from HIV patients. Summary of the overall study and its limitations: MAIT cell alpha-chain CDR3s were present at high frequency in healthy controls but severely depleted in HIV+ repertoires. Rare events from HIV-infected data received too much weight under size-matching, and comparisons were complicated by unequal numbers of distinct sequences between patients and controls. The observed differences in diversity were not explained by the slight differences in age and sex profiles between the study cohorts. Compared with controls, HIV-infected patients showed significantly different mean usage of eight alpha and eight beta V genes. Most CMV-associated CDR3s became more frequent during therapy, although their change was not significant, whereas HIV-associated CDR3s showed a significant decrease in frequency. Donor HLA types were not determined in the study. The use of whole blood limited sequencing depth and precluded separation of the dynamics of distinct T-cell subpopulations. The apparent post-therapy recovery of the Gini index in HIV-infected patients was not reproduced in size-matched repertoire data. Processing was restricted to sixteen HIV-infected individuals, which the authors judged to be a major constraint on the generalizability of the findings. The pairing of alpha and beta chains was not determined in the samples. Healthy controls shared more CDR3s between individuals than HIV+ patients, by Jaccard index and by count of highly shared sequences. HIV-infected repertoires had significantly higher mean Gini indices than controls, possibly reflecting oligoclonality. Treated samples reflected only around 14 weeks of therapy, arguably too short to observe immune reconstitution given low adult thymic output. Roughly threefold more distinct CDR3s and higher Shannon diversity were observed in healthy control repertoires than in untreated HIV+ repertoires.

500 to 550 ng RNA was reverse transcribed with SuperScript III using primers against the alpha and beta constant regions. Separate alpha and beta chain libraries were made by chain-specific third strand synthesis with multiplexing indices. The protocol used a single primer pair to amplify all rearrangements within a chain, which avoided primer bias, and attached molecular barcodes to each cDNA molecule. Purified cDNA was ligated with T4 RNA Ligase 1 onto a 5' RACE adapter bearing a random hexamer and the SP2 sequencing primer site. Second strand synthesis was performed with Phusion polymerase and primed from the SP2 site, and slow temperature ramps were applied to favor optimal annealing. The 12-nucleotide barcode on each molecule comprised two random hexamer sequences, both introduced before amplification and concatenated. P5 and P7 adapter elements plus a second index were added in a short first PCR, which was followed by an approximately 23-cycle amplification PCR with P5s and P7 primers. Libraries received 25 to 35 PCR cycles in total, were quantified on a Qubit, sized on a Bioanalyzer, and diluted to approximately 3.7 nM. Normalized libraries were sequenced on an Illumina MiSeq with 2 x 250 paired-end kits. MinElute columns were the means by which the reverse transcription reactions were cleaned up, and the reactions were eluted into around 9.9 ul Tris-Cl. Adapter ligations were incubated for roughly 22 hours at 16 degrees C and subsequently purified with AMPure XP beads at a 1:1 ratio. Turning to the authors' computational methods: A modified Decombinator that output V, J, insert and barcode information was used to process the demultiplexed FASTQ files. Sequences that shared a barcode but differed from the dominant sequence were treated as errors and discarded, and barcodes were clustered at Levenshtein distance 3 and counted to estimate the original cDNA molecules. Downstream analyses used R packages ineq, vegan, igraph and RCytoscape, with IMGT nomenclature and CDR3 definitions. To avoid skew from clonal expansion, each TCR was counted once, and V gene usage was computed over distinct sequences. Similarity networks connected unique CDR3 amino acid sequences within a donor whenever two sequences differed by a single Levenshtein edit. In the repertoires, a search was made for a compiled set of published HIV-specific CDR3s (about 97 alpha, approximately 770 beta) and CMV-specific CDR3s (around twelve alpha, approximately 250 beta). Random subsampling to size-matched repertoires showed patients' decreased diversity was not caused by their lower sequence numbers. The raw public reads went through TCRdb reprocessing: fastp at Q25, MiXCR clone calling, in-frame beta chains kept. Each CDR3 protein gets just one entry, which takes the most common genes and DNA from the rows behind it. The V and J calls were determined by TCRdb, not by the authors. The sample yields 8,100 or so distinct CDR3 sequences; 6.5% to 7.5% were counted once. The top ten clones comprise 20% to 25% of the sample.

After antiretroviral therapy began, follow-up blood was collected from HIV-infected patients roughly three months, about 14 weeks, later. Whole blood was used without cell fractionation, so the repertoire reflected all unsorted peripheral T cells. For RNA extraction, a 2.5 ml sample of peripheral blood was drawn into Tempus tubes. Patients with febrile or AIDS-related illness, tumors, hepatitis B or C coinfection, immunomodulatory therapy, recent vaccination or treatment interruptions were excluded from enrollment. Residual genomic DNA was removed with the TURBO-DNase kit and globin mRNA was depleted with GLOBINclear. This clonotype has at least ten counts. Its antigen remains unidentified. Base qualities are not at hand, and no much larger clone is one base apart. This beta chain is an off-target read within a library intended for alpha chains, so its frequency means little. Measured from the cysteine to the phenylalanine, the CDR3 is 12 residues long. The CDR3 DNA has 36 bases and is translated from base 1. V drops 5 bases and J drops 4 bases, leaving 11 bases in between. CDR1 and CDR2 were assigned from the germline V gene as SQVTM and ANQGSEA.

The origin of this receptor is an adult with HIV infection. The sequencing here drew on blood, taken during antiretroviral therapy. The rearranged chain carries TRBV29-1 and TRBJ2-5; the D segment could be TRBD2, given 5 matching bases. The CDR3 is CSVRSGGETQYF. The DNA sequence is given as TGCAGCGTTAGGAGCGGCGGAGAGACCCAGTACTTC. Joined to the reference TRBV29-1 and TRBJ2-5 proteins, this CDR3 gives the full variable domain: SAVISQKPSRDICQRGTSLTIQCQVDSQVTMMFWYRQQPGQSLTLIATANQGSEATYESGFVIDKFPISRPNLTFSTLTVSNMSPEDSSIYLCSVRSGGETQYFGPGTRLLVL.